The entry that follows covers one T cell receptor (beta chain) sequence. This entry comes from a study of cytomegalovirus exposure and HLA in healthy donors. PCR involved 60 Vbeta and 13 Jbeta primers. Using immunoSEQ multiplex PCR, the repertoire was profiled, and TCRdb retains in-frame clones only, with some absent. The repertoire consists of some 85,000 clones, with around 76% occurring once and the leading ten covering approximately 5.6%. The origin of this receptor is a man aged 18 to 35 in good health and CMV-seropositive. Input material: PBMCs.

CDR3 amino acids: CASSFPVGHYGYTF. CDR3 bases: TGTGCCAGCAGTTTCCCCGTGGGCCACTATGGCTACACCTTC. The rearrangement uses TRBV6-6 and TRBJ1-2; D not resolved. The CDR3 totals 14 residues. Germline CDR1 and CDR2: MNHNY and SVGAGI (reference sequence). With 4 bases removed from V and 3 bases from J, the gap between germline ends came to 12 bases.